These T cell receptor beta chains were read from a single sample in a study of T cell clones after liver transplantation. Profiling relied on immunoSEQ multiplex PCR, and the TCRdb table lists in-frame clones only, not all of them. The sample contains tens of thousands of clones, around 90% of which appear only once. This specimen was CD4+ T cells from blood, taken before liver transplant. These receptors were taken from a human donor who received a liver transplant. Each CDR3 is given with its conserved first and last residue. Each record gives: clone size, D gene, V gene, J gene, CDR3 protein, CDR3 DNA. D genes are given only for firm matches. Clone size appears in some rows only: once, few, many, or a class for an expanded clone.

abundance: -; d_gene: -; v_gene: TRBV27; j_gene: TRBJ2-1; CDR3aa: CASSLSPWSSYNEQFF; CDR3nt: TGTGCCAGCAGTTTATCCCCCTGGAGCTCCTACAATGAGCAGTTCTTC
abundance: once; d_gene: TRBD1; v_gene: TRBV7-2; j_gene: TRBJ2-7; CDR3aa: CASSLVGQSSYEQYF; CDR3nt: TGTGCCAGCAGCTTAGTGGGACAGAGCTCCTACGAGCAGTACTTC
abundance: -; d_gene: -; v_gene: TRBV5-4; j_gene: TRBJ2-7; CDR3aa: CASSLVGSYEQYF; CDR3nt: TGTGCCAGCAGCTTAGTAGGCTCCTACGAGCAGTACTTC
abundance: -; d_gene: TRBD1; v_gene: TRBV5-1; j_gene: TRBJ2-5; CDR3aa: CASSFSPGQGAETQYF; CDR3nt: TGCGCCAGCAGCTTTTCCCCGGGACAGGGGGCAGAGACCCAGTACTTC
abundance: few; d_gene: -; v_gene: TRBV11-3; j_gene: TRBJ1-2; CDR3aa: CASSARRDYGYTF; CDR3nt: TGTGCCAGCAGCGCGCGACGAGACTATGGCTACACCTTC
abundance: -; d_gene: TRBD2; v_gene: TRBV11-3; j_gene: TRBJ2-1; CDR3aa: CASSLDGAGGANEQFF; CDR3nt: TGTGCCAGCAGCTTAGATGGAGCGGGAGGAGCCAATGAGCAGTTCTTC
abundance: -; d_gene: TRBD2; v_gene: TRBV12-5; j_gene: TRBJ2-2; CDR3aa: CASGPTLGGSNTGELFF; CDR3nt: TGTGCTAGTGGTCCCACCCTGGGCGGGAGTAACACCGGGGAGCTGTTTTTT
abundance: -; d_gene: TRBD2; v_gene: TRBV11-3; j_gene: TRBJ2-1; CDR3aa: CASSLAGTSGFYNEQFF; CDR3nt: TGTGCCAGCAGCTTAGCAGGGACTAGCGGGTTCTACAATGAGCAGTTCTTC
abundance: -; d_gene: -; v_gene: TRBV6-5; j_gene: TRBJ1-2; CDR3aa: CASSYGDIRLDGYTF; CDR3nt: TGTGCCAGCAGTTACGGTGACATCCGTCTCGATGGCTACACCTTC
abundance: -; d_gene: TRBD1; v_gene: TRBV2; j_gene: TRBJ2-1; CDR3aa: CASSVTADRAEFF; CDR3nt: TGTGCCAGCAGTGTAACCGCGGACAGGGCAGAGTTCTTC
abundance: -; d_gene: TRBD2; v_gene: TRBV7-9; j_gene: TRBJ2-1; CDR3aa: CASSGSGGHEQFF; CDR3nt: TGTGCCAGCAGCGGGAGCGGGGGGCATGAGCAGTTCTTC
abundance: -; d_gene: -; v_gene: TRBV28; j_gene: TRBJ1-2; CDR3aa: CASERDIYGYTF; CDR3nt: TGTGCCAGTGAACGGGATATCTATGGCTACACCTTC
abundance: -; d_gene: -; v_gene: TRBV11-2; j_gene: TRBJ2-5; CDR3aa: CASRRSETQYF; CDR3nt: TGTGCCAGCAGGCGGAGCGAGACCCAGTACTTC
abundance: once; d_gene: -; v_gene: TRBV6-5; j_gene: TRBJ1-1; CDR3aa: CASSGPGATNTEAFF; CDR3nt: TGTGCCAGCAGTGGCCCTGGGGCGACGAACACTGAAGCTTTCTTT
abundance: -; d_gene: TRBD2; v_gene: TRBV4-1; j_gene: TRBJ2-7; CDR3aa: CASSPGLAGLYEQYF; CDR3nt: TGCGCCAGCAGCCCGGGACTAGCGGGACTCTACGAGCAGTACTTC
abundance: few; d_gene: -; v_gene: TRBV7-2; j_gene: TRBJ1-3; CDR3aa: CASSLVSGNTIYF; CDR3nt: TGTGCCAGCAGCTTAGTTAGTGGAAACACCATATATTTT
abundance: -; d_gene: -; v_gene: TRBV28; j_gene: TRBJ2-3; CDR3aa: CASSDPPTGTDTQYF; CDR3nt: TGTGCCAGCAGTGACCCACCGACAGGCACAGATACGCAGTATTTT
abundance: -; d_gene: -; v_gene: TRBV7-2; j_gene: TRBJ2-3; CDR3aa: CASSSVPDTQYF; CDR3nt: TGTGCCAGCAGCTCGGTACCAGATACGCAGTATTTT
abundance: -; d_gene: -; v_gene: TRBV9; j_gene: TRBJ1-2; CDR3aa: CASSVGGYGYTF; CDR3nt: TGTGCCAGCAGCGTTGGCGGCTATGGCTACACCTTC
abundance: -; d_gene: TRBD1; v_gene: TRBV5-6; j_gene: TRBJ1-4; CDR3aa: CASSGTGRLGGEKLFF; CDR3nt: TGTGCCAGCAGCGGGACAGGGAGGTTGGGCGGTGAAAAACTGTTTTTT
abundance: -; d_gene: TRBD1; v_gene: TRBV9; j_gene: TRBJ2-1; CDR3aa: CASSEREGANEQFF; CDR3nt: TGTGCCAGCAGCGAGAGAGAGGGGGCGAATGAGCAGTTCTTC
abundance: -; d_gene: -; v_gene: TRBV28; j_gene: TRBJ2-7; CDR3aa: CASSSTYEQYF; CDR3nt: TGTGCCAGCAGTAGCACCTACGAGCAGTACTTC
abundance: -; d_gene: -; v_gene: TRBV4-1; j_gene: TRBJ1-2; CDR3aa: CASSQPPIYGYTF; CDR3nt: TGCGCCAGCAGCCAACCACCGATCTATGGCTACACCTTC
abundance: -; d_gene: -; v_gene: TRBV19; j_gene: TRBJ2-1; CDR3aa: CASETSNNEQFF; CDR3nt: TGTGCCAGTGAAACTAGCAACAATGAGCAGTTCTTC
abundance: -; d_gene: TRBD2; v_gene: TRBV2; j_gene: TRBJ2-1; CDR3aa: CASSDRGGLAGKFF; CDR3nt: TGTGCCAGCAGTGACAGGGGGGGACTAGCGGGAAAGTTCTTC
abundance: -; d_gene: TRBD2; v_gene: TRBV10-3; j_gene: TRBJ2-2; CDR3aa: CAIRETSGYTGELFF; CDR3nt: TGTGCCATCAGGGAAACTAGCGGATACACCGGGGAGCTGTTTTTT
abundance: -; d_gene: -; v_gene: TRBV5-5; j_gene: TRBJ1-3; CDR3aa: CASSPVPGGRGSGNTIYF; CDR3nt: TGTGCCAGCAGCCCCGTTCCCGGCGGAAGGGGTTCTGGAAACACCATATATTTT
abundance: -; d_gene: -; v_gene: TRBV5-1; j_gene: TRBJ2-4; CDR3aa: CASSLGGVLGQNIQYF; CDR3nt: TGCGCCAGCAGCTTGGGAGGGGTTTTGGGCCAAAACATTCAGTACTTC
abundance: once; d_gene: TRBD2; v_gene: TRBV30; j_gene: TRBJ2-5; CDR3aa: CAWSVKGLAGEETQYF; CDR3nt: TGTGCCTGGAGTGTAAAGGGACTAGCGGGAGAAGAGACCCAGTACTTC
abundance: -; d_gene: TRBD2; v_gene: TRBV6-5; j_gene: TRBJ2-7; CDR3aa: CASSRGVGESYEQYF; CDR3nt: TGTGCCAGCAGCCGGGGGGTGGGGGAATCCTACGAGCAGTACTTC
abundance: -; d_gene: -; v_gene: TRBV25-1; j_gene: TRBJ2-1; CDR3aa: CASSVHNSYNEQFF; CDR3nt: TGTGCCAGCAGTGTGCACAACTCCTACAATGAGCAGTTCTTC
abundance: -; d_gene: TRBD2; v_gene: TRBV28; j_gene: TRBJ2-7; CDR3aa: CASSSGGYWYEQYF; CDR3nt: TGTGCCAGCAGCAGCGGGGGGTACTGGTACGAGCAGTACTTC
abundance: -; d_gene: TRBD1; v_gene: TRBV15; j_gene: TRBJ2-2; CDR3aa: CATSRDPPGQVTGELFF; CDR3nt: TGTGCCACCAGCAGAGATCCTCCAGGACAGGTCACCGGGGAGCTGTTTTTT